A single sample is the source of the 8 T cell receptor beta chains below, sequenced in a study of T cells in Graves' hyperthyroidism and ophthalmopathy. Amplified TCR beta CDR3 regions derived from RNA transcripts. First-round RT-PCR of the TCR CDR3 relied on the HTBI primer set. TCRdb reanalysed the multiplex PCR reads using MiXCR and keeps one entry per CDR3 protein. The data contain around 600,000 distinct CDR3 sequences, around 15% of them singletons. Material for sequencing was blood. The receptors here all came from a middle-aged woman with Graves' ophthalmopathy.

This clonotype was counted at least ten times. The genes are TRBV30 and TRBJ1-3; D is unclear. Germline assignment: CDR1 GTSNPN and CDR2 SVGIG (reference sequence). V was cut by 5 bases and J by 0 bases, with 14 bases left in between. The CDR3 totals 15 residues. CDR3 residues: CAWGPADSSGNTIYF. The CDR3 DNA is TGTGCCTGGGGACCAGCTGATAGCTCTGGAAACACCATATATTTT.

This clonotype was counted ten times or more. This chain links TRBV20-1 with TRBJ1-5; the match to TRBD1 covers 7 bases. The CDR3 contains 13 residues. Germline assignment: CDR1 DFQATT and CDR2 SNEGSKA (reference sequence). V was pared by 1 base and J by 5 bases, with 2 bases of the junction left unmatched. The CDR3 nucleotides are TGCAGTGCTAGAGGAGGGGGCGATCAGCCCCAGCATTTT. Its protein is CSARGGGDQPQHF.

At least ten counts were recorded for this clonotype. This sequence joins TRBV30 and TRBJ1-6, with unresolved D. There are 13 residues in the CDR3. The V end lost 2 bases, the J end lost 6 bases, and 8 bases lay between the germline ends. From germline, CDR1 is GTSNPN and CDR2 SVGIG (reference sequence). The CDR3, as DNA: TGTGCCTGGAGTACAGAGGGTAATTCACCCCTCCACTTT. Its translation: CAWSTEGNSPLHF.

CDR3 protein: CASIRQGLQETQYF. CDR3 nucleotide sequence: TGTGCCAGCATCAGGCAGGGCCTCCAGGAGACCCAGTACTTC. This chain uses TRBV2 with TRBJ2-5, with D possibly matching TRBD1 (5 bases). This CDR3 is 14 amino acids long. V lost 7 bases and J 5 bases, leaving 17 bases between the germline ends. Germline CDR1 SNHLY, CDR2 FYNNEI.

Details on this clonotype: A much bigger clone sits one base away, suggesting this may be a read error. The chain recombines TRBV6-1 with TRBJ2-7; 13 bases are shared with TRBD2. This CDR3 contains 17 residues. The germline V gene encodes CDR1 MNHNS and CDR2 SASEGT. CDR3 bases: TGTGCCGGCAGTGCCGGGACTAGCGGGACCCCCTCCTACGAGCAGTACTTC. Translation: CAGSAGTSGTPSYEQYF.

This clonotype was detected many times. The CDR3: CAWSWAFYNSPLHF. The DNA for the CDR3 is TGTGCCTGGAGCTGGGCCTTCTATAATTCACCCCTCCACTTT. J is TRBJ1-6 and V is TRBV30, with D unresolved. The CDR3 covers 14 residues. Germline CDR1 reads GTSNPN; CDR2 reads SVGIG (reference sequence). Deletions cut 3 bases from V and 3 bases from J, with 9 bases between. The whole variable domain, filled in from reference TRBV30 and TRBJ1-6, reads SQTIHQWPATLVQPVGSPLSLECTVEGTSNPNLYWYRQAAGRGLQLLFYSVGIGQISSEVPQNLSASRPQDRQFILSSKKLLLSDSGFYLCAWSWAFYNSPLHFGNGTRLTVT.

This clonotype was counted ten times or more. The CDR3, as DNA: TGTGCCAGCAGTGAATACCAACAGTCAAATGAGCAGTTCTTC. Translation: CASSEYQQSNEQFF. The chain recombines TRBV2 with TRBJ2-1; D is ambiguous. The CDR3 extends over 14 amino acids. Germline lookup yields CDR1 SNHLY and CDR2 FYNNEI. Between the trimmed V and J ends, which lost 2 bases and 7 bases, there was a span of 12 bases.

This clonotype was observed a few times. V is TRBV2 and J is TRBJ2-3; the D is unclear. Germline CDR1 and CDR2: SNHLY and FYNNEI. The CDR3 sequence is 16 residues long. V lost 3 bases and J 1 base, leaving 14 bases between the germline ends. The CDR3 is CASSEHGPGGTDTQYF. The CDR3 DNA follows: TGTGCCAGCAGTGAGCACGGACCAGGCGGCACAGATACGCAGTATTTT. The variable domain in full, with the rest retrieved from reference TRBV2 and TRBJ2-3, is EPEVTQTPSHQVTQMGQEVILRCVPISNHLYFYWYRQILGQKVEFLVSFYNNEISEKSEIFDDQFSVERPDGSNFTLKIRSTKLEDSAMYFCASSEHGPGGTDTQYFGPGTRLTVL.